This T cell receptor (beta chain) was identified in a study of post-analysis software for immune sequencing data. This clonotype showed up many times. No antigen is known for it. Trimming shortened V by 6 bases and J by 1 base, and 9 bases separated the two germline ends. CDR3 length: 13 amino acids. Germline V gene sequence: CDR1 MNHNY, CDR2 SVGAGI (reference sequence). TCR beta cDNA libraries had unique molecular identifiers. TCRdb used MiXCR to reprocess the PCR reads, holding one entry per CDR3 protein. The sample has some 260,000 distinct CDR3 sequences, 36% seen once. Study outcomes and limitations: Roughly five TRBV segments were significantly more frequent in patients than in controls. TRBV5-6, TRBV5-1 and TRBV20-1 were among these segments.

This receptor was identified in a girl aged 10-17 years with multiple sclerosis. This sequence joins TRBV6-6 and TRBJ1-1; D possibly corresponds to TRBD1 (6 bases). Sample: blood. The CDR3 loop reads CASSRTENTEAFF. The CDR3 region has the DNA TGTGCCAGCAGCAGGACAGAGAACACTGAAGCTTTCTTT.